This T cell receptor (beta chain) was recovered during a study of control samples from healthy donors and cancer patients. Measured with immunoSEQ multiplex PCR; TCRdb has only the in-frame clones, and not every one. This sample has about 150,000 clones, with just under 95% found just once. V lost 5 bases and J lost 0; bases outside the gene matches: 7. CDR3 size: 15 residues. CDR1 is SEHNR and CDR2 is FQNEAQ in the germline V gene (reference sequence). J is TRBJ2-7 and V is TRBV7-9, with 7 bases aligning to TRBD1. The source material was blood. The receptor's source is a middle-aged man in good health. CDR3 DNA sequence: TGTGCCAGCAGCCCAGGGACAGCGTCCTCCTACGAGCAGTACTTC. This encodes CASSPGTASSYEQYF.